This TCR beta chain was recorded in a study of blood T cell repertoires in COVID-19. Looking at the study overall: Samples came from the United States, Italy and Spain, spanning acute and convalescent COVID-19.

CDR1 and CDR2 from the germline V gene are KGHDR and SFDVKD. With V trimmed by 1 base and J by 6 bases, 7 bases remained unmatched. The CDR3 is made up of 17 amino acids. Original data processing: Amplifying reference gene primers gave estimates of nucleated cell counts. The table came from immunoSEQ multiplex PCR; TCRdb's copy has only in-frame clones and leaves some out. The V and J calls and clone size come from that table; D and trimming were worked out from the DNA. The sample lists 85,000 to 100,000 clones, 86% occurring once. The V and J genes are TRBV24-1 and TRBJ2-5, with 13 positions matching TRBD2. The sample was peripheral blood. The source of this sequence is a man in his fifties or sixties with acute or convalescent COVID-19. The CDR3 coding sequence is TGTGCCACCAGTGATTTAGGGACTAGCGGGAATGGAAAGACCCAGTACTTC. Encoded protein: CATSDLGTSGNGKTQYF.